The 32 T cell receptor beta chains presented below share a single source sample, sequenced in a study of T-cell reconstitution after alpha-beta-depleted transplantation in children. Library preparation (for TCRbeta) was performed with unique molecular identifiers. One entry per CDR3 protein results from TCRdb running MiXCR on the PCR reads. The repertoire includes about 870,000 distinct CDR3 sequences, roughly 15% of them detected once, and approximately 5% sits in the top ten. The input for sequencing was PBMCs, mostly from graft donor cells, taken 360 days after TCRalphabeta/CD19-depleted stem cell transplant. These receptors all come from a male patient younger than 18 who had a stem cell transplant for acute lymphoblastic leukemia, so the T cells may come from the graft donor.

CDR3 sequence: CASSYPLDGQGAFF. Written as DNA, the CDR3 is TGTGCCAGCAGTTATCCCCTGGACGGCCAGGGGGCTTTCTTT. The V call is TRBV6-2 or TRBV6-3, the J call TRBJ1-1; perhaps TRBD1 as D (6 bases). Looked up from germline, CDR1 is MNHEY and CDR2 is SVGEGT. The CDR3 contains 14 residues. Between the trimmed V and J ends, which lost 3 bases and 11 bases, there was a span of 19 bases.

In nucleotides, the CDR3 is TGCAGTGCTAGAGAGGCTAGTTTCGGTACGCAGTATTTT. Amino acid sequence: CSAREASFGTQYF. The rearrangement links TRBV20-1 to TRBJ2-3; D gene unclear. Per the germline V gene, CDR1 is DFQATT and CDR2 is SNEGSKA (reference sequence). This CDR3 contains 13 residues. The V gene lost 0 bases and the J gene lost 8 bases, with 12 bases spanning the gap.

The chain employs TRBV4-3 and TRBJ2-3; no clear D gene. The CDR3 extends over 15 amino acids. The V gene's germline CDR1 is LGHNA and CDR2 YSLEER. Trimming removed 2 bases from V and 1 base from J, with 10 bases in between. The CDR3 sequence is CASSQRSFGTDTQYF. CDR3 in DNA: TGCGCCAGCAGCCAAAGGAGTTTCGGCACAGATACGCAGTATTTT.

In nucleotides, the CDR3 is TGTGCCAGCAGCCCCCAGGGACTAGCGTTTTACAATGAGCAGTTCTTC. It is translated as CASSPQGLAFYNEQFF. J is TRBJ2-1 and V is TRBV7-6, with TRBD2 identical over 10 bases. Germline CDR1 is SGHVS and CDR2 is FNYEAQ. Germline trimming cut 5 bases from V and 4 bases from J; bases unmatched to any gene: 8. This CDR3 contains 16 residues.

This chain connects TRBV29-1 to TRBJ2-1; 8 nucleotides match TRBD2. The CDR3 totals 16 residues. The junction had 8 bases not matched to a gene; V was cut back by 4 bases and J by 0 bases. In germline, CDR1 is SQVTM, CDR2 ANQGSEA. CDR3 sequence: CSVALREGSSYNEQFF. The CDR3 coding sequence is TGCAGCGTTGCCCTCCGGGAGGGCAGCTCCTACAATGAGCAGTTCTTC.

V usage is TRBV3-1 and J usage is TRBJ2-3; D is uncertain. Trimming pared 0 bases from V and 3 bases from J, leaving 13 bases between. Germline V gene data show CDR1 as LGHDT and CDR2 as YNNKEL (reference sequence). CDR3 length: 16 residues. CDR3 coding DNA: TGTGCCAGCAGCCAAGACGGGCTTCAAGCGACAGATACGCAGTATTTT. It specifies CASSQDGLQATDTQYF.

This clonotype has a handful of counts. This chain joins TRBV12-3 or TRBV12-4 and TRBJ1-5; 8 bases are shared with TRBD1. The CDR3 has 15 amino acids. V shed 1 base, J shed 3 bases, and the junction held 2 bases outside the gene matches. This CDR3 is CASSLGTGINQPQHF. For the CDR3, the DNA is TGTGCCAGCAGTTTAGGGACAGGGATCAATCAGCCCCAGCATTTT.

This chain connects TRBV15 to TRBJ1-1; tentatively, D is TRBD1 (6 bases). Germline-derived CDR1 and CDR2 are LNHNV and YYDKDF (reference sequence). The CDR3 has 14 amino acids. V lost 0 bases and J lost 7, with 12 bases in between. This chain's CDR3 is CATSRDWGQLEAFF. The DNA of the CDR3 is TGTGCCACCAGCAGAGATTGGGGGCAGCTTGAAGCTTTCTTT.

This clonotype occurred a few times. The chain joins TRBV5-1 to TRBJ2-1; possibly TRBD2 for D (5 bases). From germline, CDR1 is SGHRS and CDR2 YFSETQ. This CDR3 has 14 amino acids. Trimming stripped 1 base from V and 10 bases from J, with 15 bases between. The CDR3 loop reads CASSLWSSSREQFF. DNA of the CDR3: TGCGCCAGCAGCTTGTGGTCTAGCTCGAGGGAGCAGTTCTTC.

This clonotype was observed many times. The chain carries TRBV11-1 and TRBJ2-1, with 7 bases matching TRBD2. Per germline, CDR1 SGHAT and CDR2 FQDESV (reference sequence). With 1 base clipped from V and 4 bases from J, the junction kept 7 bases outside the gene matches. The CDR3 totals 16 residues. The CDR3 nucleotides are TGTGCCAGCAGCTTAGGATGGGAGGGCCCGTACAATGAGCAGTTCTTC. This gives the protein CASSLGWEGPYNEQFF.

The CDR3 DNA follows: TGTGCCAGCAGCTTAGGACCTTCGGGACTAATGTCCTGGGGGCAGTACTTC. Amino acid sequence: CASSLGPSGLMSWGQYF. The rearrangement joins TRBV7-8 to TRBJ2-7, with 7 bases aligning to TRBD2. With 1 base clipped from V and 9 bases from J, the junction kept 18 bases outside the gene matches. The germline gives CDR1 SGHVS, CDR2 FQNEAQ. This CDR3 has 17 amino acids.

The V gene is TRBV7-8, the J gene TRBJ2-3, with D hard to call. The CDR3 sequence is 18 residues long. Germline values: CDR1 SGHVS, CDR2 FQNEAQ. Trimming took off 5 bases at V and 0 bases at J, with 21 bases between the two ends. The CDR3 DNA follows: TGTGCCAGCAGCCGAGTCGGAGCGTGGTACTCTAGCACAGATACGCAGTATTTT. This translates into CASSRVGAWYSSTDTQYF.

This clonotype was detected a few times. This chain uses TRBV12-3 or TRBV12-4 with TRBJ2-3, with 8 bases aligning to TRBD1. Unmatched junction bases numbered 16, after V lost 3 bases and J lost 2 bases. The CDR3 is 19 amino acids. In nucleotides, the CDR3 is TGTGCCAGCAGTTTCTTACAGGGGGACCCCCCTACCTTCACAGATACGCAGTATTTT. Amino acid sequence: CASSFLQGDPPTFTDTQYF.

The rearrangement joins TRBV20-1 to TRBJ2-1, with 10 bases matching TRBD1. Trimming at V came to 1 base and at J to 4 bases, leaving 4 bases not matched to a gene. CDR3 size: 15 residues. The germline V gene has CDR1 DFQATT and CDR2 SNEGSKA (reference sequence). CDR3 sequence reads: CSARGRTGGYNEQFF. The CDR3 bases are TGCAGTGCTAGAGGACGGACAGGGGGATACAATGAGCAGTTCTTC.

A few counts support this clonotype. The chain employs TRBV5-1 and TRBJ1-3; D gene uncertain. CDR1 and CDR2 (germline): SGHRS, YFSETQ. Trimming took off 4 bases at V and 8 bases at J, with 16 bases between the two ends. The CDR3 extends over 14 amino acids. The CDR3 region is CASSKGPLADTIYF. CDR3 nucleotides: TGCGCCAGCAGCAAGGGTCCCCTGGCGGACACCATATATTTT.

The rearrangement links TRBV11-2 to TRBJ2-3; no definite D call. This CDR3 has 15 residues. CDR1 and CDR2 from the germline V gene are SGHAT and FQNNGV. Between the trimmed V and J ends, which lost 4 bases and 3 bases, there was a span of 14 bases. The CDR3 spells CASSSRGSLTDTQYF. Written as DNA, the CDR3 is TGTGCCAGCAGCTCTCGCGGTTCCTTGACAGATACGCAGTATTTT.

A few counts support this clonotype. V gene TRBV29-1 combines with J gene TRBJ2-1; 9 bases align to TRBD1. The ends lost 4 bases at V and 6 bases at J; junction bases unmatched: 7. The CDR3 length is 14 residues. Germline-derived CDR1 and CDR2 are SQVTM and ANQGSEA. The CDR3 nucleotides are TGCAGCGTTGGCGGGACAGGGCTCTCCAATGAGCAGTTCTTC. It codes for CSVGGTGLSNEQFF.

This clonotype was counted a few times. CDR3 DNA: TGTGCCAGCAGTTTAGACAGAAACCGAAACTATGGCTACACCTTC. Translated: CASSLDRNRNYGYTF. The V call is TRBV27, the J call TRBJ1-2, with a weak D call TRBD1 (5 bases). The V end lost 2 bases, the J end lost 2 bases, and 12 bases lay between the germline ends. This CDR3 region has 15 residues. CDR1 and CDR2 from the germline V gene are MNHEY and SMNVEV (reference sequence).

The table lists this clonotype with a few counts. The rearrangement links TRBV15 to TRBJ2-7; possibly TRBD1 for D (6 bases). From germline, CDR1 is LNHNV and CDR2 YYDKDF (reference sequence). V was trimmed by 3 bases and J by 4 bases, leaving 10 bases between them. This CDR3 comprises 13 residues. The CDR3 loop reads CATSSPDSYEQYF. The CDR3 DNA follows: TGTGCCACCAGCAGCCCGGACAGTTACGAGCAGTACTTC.

This clonotype showed up just a few times. The chain joins TRBV29-1 to TRBJ2-7; 10 positions match TRBD2. CDR1 and CDR2 from the germline V gene are SQVTM and ANQGSEA. This CDR3 spans 15 amino acids. The ends lost 3 bases at V and 9 bases at J; junction bases unmatched: 14. CDR3 region: CSVELVSGRYLGQYF. CDR3 in DNA: TGCAGCGTTGAGTTGGTTAGCGGGAGGTACCTGGGGCAGTACTTC.

In its sample, this clonotype was seen many times. The chain employs TRBV12-3 or TRBV12-4 and TRBJ2-1; D unclear. V was shortened by 1 base and J by 6 bases, with 7 bases between the two germline ends. This CDR3 comprises 13 residues. DNA of the CDR3: TGTGCCAGCAGTTTAGGGGGTTTCAATGAGCAGTTCTTC. Residues: CASSLGGFNEQFF.

The rearrangement uses TRBV20-1 and TRBJ2-5, with unresolved D. V dropped 2 bases and J dropped 3 bases, with 13 bases sitting between them. The germline V gene encodes CDR1 DFQATT and CDR2 SNEGSKA (reference sequence). The CDR3 has 14 amino acids. The CDR3 DNA reads as TGCAGTGCTAGACTAGATCCCCCGAAAGAGACCCAGTACTTC. As protein: CSARLDPPKETQYF.

The V and J genes are TRBV20-1 and TRBJ2-7; no definite D call. V lost 0 bases to trimming and J lost 4 bases, with 10 bases between them. The CDR3 runs to 13 residues. The V gene's germline CDR1 is DFQATT and CDR2 SNEGSKA (reference sequence). CDR3 loop: CSARDPRAYEQYF. The CDR3 DNA reads TGCAGTGCTAGAGACCCCCGGGCGTACGAGCAGTACTTC.

This chain links TRBV10-3 with TRBJ2-1, with D unresolved. With 2 bases removed from V and 2 bases from J, the gap between germline ends came to 16 bases. The CDR3 runs 17 residues. Germline CDR1 reads ENHRY; CDR2 reads SYGVKD. Here the CDR3 reads CAISEANLALTYNEQFF. In DNA, the CDR3 is TGTGCCATCAGTGAGGCAAACTTGGCCCTCACCTACAATGAGCAGTTCTTC.

This clonotype occurred many times. V usage is TRBV4-2 and J usage is TRBJ2-3; a weak D match, TRBD2 (5 bases). V was cut by 0 bases and J by 11 bases, with 12 bases left in between. The germline gives CDR1 LGHNA, CDR2 YNFKEQ. CDR3 length equals 13 residues. This CDR3 is CASSQEVGSWQYF. DNA for the CDR3: TGTGCCAGCAGCCAAGAGGTAGGGAGTTGGCAGTATTTT.

The sample holds many counts of this clonotype. The chain is built from TRBV5-1 and TRBJ1-5; no clear D gene. Per germline, CDR1 SGHRS and CDR2 YFSETQ. V was shortened by 0 bases and J by 11 bases, with 15 bases between the two germline ends. The CDR3 sequence is 14 residues long. The CDR3 region has the DNA TGCGCCAGCAGCTTGGGTCCGAGCCAAGGGTCCCAGCATTTT. Encoded protein: CASSLGPSQGSQHF.

This clonotype was seen more than once but under ten times. The CDR3 sequence: CSARGLAGRYNEQFF. Here the CDR3 DNA reads TGCAGTGCTAGAGGGCTAGCGGGACGTTACAATGAGCAGTTCTTC. The rearrangement joins TRBV20-1 to TRBJ2-1; 9 bases match TRBD2. Germline trimming cut 1 base from V and 4 bases from J; bases unmatched to any gene: 5. The CDR3 totals 15 residues. Per the germline V gene, CDR1 is DFQATT and CDR2 is SNEGSKA (reference sequence).

This clonotype has a single count. The chain couples TRBV24-1 to TRBJ1-5; the D gene is possibly TRBD1 (6 bases). CDR1 and CDR2 from the germline V gene are KGHDR and SFDVKD. This CDR3 region has 17 residues. Between the trimmed V and J ends, which lost 1 base and 2 bases, there was a span of 14 bases. The CDR3 sequence is CATSDFVAGEGNQPQHF. CDR3 sequence (DNA): TGTGCCACCAGTGATTTCGTGGCAGGGGAGGGCAATCAGCCCCAGCATTTT.

This clonotype was detected many times. The chain carries TRBV7-6 and TRBJ2-6, with D unclear. The V gene lost 3 bases and the J gene lost 1 base, with 10 bases spanning the gap. This CDR3 spans 16 amino acids. Germline CDR1 SGHVS, CDR2 FNYEAQ. The CDR3 coding sequence is TGTGCCAGCAGCTTGGCTAGTTTTTCTGGGGCCAACGTCCTGACTTTC. Its protein is CASSLASFSGANVLTF.

V and J are TRBV24-1 and TRBJ1-5; no reliable D call. The CDR3 totals 14 residues. Germline loops: CDR1 KGHDR, CDR2 SFDVKD. The germline V and J ends were trimmed by 10 bases and 0 bases, with 12 bases remaining between them. The CDR3 protein is CATGPAYSNQPQHF. The CDR3, as DNA: TGTGCCACAGGGCCAGCTTATAGCAATCAGCCCCAGCATTTT.

This clonotype has a handful of counts. The chain joins TRBV20-1 to TRBJ2-1; possibly TRBD1 or TRBD2 for D (6 bases each). This CDR3 contains 18 residues. The germline gives CDR1 DFQATT, CDR2 SNEGSKA (reference sequence). Trimming took off 6 bases at V and 5 bases at J, with 29 bases between the two ends. This chain's CDR3 is CSARNARGLFSYNNEQFF. CDR3 in DNA: TGCAGTGCCCGAAACGCCAGGGGACTTTTCTCCTACAACAATGAGCAGTTCTTC.

The sample holds a few counts of this clonotype. The rearrangement joins TRBV7-6 to TRBJ2-5; D may be TRBD1 (6 bases). Germline CDR1 and CDR2: SGHVS and FNYEAQ. The CDR3 is 16 residues long. Trimming pared 1 base from V and 0 bases from J, leaving 12 bases between. The CDR3 loop is CASSLGLQGNQETQYF. CDR3 DNA sequence: TGTGCCAGCAGCTTAGGTCTACAGGGAAACCAAGAGACCCAGTACTTC.